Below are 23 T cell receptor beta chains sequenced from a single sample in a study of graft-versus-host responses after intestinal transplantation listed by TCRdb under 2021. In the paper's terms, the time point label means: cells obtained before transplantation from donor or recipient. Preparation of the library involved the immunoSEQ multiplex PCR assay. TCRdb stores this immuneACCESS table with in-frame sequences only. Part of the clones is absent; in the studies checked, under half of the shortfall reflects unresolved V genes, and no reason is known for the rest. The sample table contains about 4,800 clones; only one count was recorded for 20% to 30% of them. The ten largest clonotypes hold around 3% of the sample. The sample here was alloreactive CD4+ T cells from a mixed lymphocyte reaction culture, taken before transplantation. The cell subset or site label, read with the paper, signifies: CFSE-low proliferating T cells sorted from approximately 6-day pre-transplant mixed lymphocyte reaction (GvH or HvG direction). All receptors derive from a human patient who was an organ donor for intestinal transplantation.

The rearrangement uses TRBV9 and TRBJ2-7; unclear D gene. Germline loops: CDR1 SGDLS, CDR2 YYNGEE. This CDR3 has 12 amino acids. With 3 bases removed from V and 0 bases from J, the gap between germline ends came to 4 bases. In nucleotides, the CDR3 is TGTGCCAGCAGCGCCATCTCCTACGAGCAGTACTTC. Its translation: CASSAISYEQYF.

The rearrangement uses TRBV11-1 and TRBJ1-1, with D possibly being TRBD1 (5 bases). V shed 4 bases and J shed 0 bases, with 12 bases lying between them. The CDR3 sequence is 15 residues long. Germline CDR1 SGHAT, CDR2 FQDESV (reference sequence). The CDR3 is CASSYRQTMNTEAFF. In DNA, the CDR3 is TGTGCCAGCAGCTACCGACAGACCATGAACACTGAAGCTTTCTTT.

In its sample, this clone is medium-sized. The CDR3 protein is CASSQDKGQGTNEKLFF. CDR3 coding DNA: TGCGCCAGCAGCCAAGATAAAGGACAGGGGACTAATGAAAAACTGTTTTTT. The chain uses TRBV4-1 and TRBJ1-4, with 9 nucleotides matching TRBD1. The V gene's germline CDR1 is MGHRA and CDR2 YSYEKL. CDR3 size: 17 residues. The ends lost 0 bases at V and 2 bases at J; junction bases unmatched: 4.

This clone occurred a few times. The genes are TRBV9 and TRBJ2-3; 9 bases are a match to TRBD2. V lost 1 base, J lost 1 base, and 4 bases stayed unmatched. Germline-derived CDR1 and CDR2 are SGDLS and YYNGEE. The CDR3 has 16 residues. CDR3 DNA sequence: TGTGCCAGCAGCGTAACTAGCGGGTTTGGCACAGATACGCAGTATTTT. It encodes CASSVTSGFGTDTQYF.

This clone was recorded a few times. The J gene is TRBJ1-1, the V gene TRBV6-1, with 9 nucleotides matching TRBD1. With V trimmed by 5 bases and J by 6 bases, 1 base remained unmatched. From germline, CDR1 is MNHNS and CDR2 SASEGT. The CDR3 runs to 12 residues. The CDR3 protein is CASSRTGAEAFF. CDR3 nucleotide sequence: TGTGCCAGCAGTCGGACAGGGGCTGAAGCTTTCTTT.

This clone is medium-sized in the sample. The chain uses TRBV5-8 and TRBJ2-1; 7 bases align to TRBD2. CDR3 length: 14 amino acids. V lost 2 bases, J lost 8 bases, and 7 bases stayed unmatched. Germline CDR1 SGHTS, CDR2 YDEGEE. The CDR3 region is CASSFWGGGYEQFF. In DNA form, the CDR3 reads TGTGCCAGCAGCTTCTGGGGGGGTGGGTATGAGCAGTTCTTC.

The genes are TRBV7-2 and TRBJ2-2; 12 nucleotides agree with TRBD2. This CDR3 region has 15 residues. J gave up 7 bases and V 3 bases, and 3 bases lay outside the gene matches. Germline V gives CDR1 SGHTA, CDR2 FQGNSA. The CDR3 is CASSLTSGSVGELFF. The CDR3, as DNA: TGTGCCAGCAGCTTGACTAGCGGGAGTGTCGGGGAGCTGTTTTTT.

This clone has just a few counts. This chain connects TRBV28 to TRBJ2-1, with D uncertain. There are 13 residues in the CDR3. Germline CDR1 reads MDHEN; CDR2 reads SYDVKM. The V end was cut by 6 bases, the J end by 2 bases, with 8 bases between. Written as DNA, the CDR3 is TGTGCCAGCAGAGTCAGGACCTACAATGAGCAGTTCTTC. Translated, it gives CASRVRTYNEQFF.

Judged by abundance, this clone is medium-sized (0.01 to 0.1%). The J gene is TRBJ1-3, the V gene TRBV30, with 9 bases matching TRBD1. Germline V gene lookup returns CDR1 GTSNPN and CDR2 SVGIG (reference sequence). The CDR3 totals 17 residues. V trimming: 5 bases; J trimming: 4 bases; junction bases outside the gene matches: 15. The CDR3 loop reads CAWGGKGQGIWGNTIYF. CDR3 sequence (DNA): TGTGCCTGGGGGGGAAAGGGACAGGGAATTTGGGGAAACACCATATATTTT.

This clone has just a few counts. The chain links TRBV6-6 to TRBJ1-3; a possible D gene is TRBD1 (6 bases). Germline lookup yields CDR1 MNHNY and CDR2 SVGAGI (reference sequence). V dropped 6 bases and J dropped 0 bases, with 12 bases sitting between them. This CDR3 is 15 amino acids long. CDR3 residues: CASRGTGSSGNTIYF. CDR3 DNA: TGTGCCAGCAGGGGTACAGGGAGCTCTGGAAACACCATATATTTT.

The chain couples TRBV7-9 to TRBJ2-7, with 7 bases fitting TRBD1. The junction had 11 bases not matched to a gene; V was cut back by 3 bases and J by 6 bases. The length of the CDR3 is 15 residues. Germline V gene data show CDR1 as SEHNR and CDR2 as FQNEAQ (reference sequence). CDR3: CASSLWGDREREQYF. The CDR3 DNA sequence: TGTGCCAGCAGCTTGTGGGGCGACAGGGAACGCGAGCAGTACTTC.

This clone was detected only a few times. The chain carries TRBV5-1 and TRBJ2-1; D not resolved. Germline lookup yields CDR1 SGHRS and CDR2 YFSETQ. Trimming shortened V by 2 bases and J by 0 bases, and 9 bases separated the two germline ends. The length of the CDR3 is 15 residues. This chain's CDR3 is CASSFVPSSYNEQFF. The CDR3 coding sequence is TGCGCCAGCAGCTTCGTACCCAGCTCCTACAATGAGCAGTTCTTC.

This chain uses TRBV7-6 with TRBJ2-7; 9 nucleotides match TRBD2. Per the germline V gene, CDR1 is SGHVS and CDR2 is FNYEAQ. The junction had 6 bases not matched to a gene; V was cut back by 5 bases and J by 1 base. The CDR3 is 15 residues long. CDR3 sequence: CASSTHSGRSYEQYF. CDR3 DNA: TGTGCCAGCAGCACTCATAGCGGGAGATCCTACGAGCAGTACTTC.

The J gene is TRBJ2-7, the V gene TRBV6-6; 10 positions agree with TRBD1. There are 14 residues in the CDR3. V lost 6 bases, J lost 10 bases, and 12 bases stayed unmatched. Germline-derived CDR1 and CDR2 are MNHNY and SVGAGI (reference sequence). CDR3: CASSKLGQGHQQYF. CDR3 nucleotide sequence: TGTGCCAGCAGCAAGCTGGGACAGGGGCACCAACAGTACTTC.

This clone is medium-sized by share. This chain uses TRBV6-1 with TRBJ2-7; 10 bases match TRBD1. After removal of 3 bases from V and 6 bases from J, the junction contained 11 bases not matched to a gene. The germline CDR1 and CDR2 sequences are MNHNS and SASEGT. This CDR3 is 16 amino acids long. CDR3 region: CASSDLGTGEAREQYF. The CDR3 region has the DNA TGTGCCAGCAGTGATCTTGGGACAGGGGAGGCCCGCGAGCAGTACTTC.

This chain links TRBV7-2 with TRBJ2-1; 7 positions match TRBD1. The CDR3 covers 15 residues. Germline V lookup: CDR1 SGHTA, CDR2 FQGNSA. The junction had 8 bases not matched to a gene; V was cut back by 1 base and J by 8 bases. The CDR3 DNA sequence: TGTGCCAGCAGCTTAGAGGGGGCCCCGTGGGATGAGCAGTTCTTC. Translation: CASSLEGAPWDEQFF.

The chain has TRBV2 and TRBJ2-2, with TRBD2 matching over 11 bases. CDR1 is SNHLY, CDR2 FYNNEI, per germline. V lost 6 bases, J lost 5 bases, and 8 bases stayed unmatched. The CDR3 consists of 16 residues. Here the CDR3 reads CASSELAGGWTGELFF. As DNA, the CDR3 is TGTGCCAGCAGCGAATTAGCGGGAGGGTGGACCGGGGAGCTGTTTTTT. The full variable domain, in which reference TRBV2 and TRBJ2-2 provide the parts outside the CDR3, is EPEVTQTPSHQVTQMGQEVILRCVPISNHLYFYWYRQILGQKVEFLVSFYNNEISEKSEIFDDQFSVERPDGSNFTLKIRSTKLEDSAMYFCASSELAGGWTGELFFGEGSRLTVL.

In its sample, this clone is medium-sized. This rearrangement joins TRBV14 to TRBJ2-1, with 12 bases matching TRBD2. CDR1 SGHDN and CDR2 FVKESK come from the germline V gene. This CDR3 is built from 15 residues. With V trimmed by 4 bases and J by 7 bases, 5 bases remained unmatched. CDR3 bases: TGTGCCAGCAGCCCCCTAGCGGGGGGGCGGAATGAGCAGTTCTTC. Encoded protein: CASSPLAGGRNEQFF. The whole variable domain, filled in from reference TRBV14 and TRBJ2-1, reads EAGVTQFPSHSVIEKGQTVTLRCDPISGHDNLYWYRRVMGKEIKFLLHFVKESKQDESGMPNNRFLAERTGGTYSTLKVQPAELEDSGVYFCASSPLAGGRNEQFFGPGTRLTVL.

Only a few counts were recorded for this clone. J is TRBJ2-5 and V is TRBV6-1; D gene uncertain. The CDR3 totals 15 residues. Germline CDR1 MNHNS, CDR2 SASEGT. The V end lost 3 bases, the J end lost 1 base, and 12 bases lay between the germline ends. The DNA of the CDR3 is TGTGCCAGCAGTGACGCGGTTCGAGCCCAAGAGACCCAGTACTTC. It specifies CASSDAVRAQETQYF.

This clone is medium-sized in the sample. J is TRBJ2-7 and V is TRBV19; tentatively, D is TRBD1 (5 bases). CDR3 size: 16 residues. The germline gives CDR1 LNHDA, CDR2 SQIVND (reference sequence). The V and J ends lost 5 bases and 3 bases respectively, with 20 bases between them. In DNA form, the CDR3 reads TGTGCCAGTAGTGAACCCCGGCAGGGAAGTATCTACGAGCAGTACTTC. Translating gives CASSEPRQGSIYEQYF. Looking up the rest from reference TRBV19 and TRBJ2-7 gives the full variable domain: DGGITQSPKYLFRKEGQNVTLSCEQNLNHDAMYWYRQDPGQGLRLIYYSQIVNDFQKGDIAEGYSVSREKKESFPLTVTSAQKNPTAFYLCASSEPRQGSIYEQYFGPGTRLTVT.

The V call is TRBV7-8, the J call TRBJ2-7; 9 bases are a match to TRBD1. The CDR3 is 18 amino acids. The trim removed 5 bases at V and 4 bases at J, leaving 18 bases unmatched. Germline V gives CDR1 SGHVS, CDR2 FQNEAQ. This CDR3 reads CASSHNVGQGNRGYEQYF. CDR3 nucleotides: TGTGCCAGCAGCCACAATGTGGGACAGGGAAATAGGGGTTACGAGCAGTACTTC.

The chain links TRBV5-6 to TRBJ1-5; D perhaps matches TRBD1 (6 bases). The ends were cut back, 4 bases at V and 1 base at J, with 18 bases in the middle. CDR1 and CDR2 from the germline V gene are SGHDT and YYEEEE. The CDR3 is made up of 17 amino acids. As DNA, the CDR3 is TGTGCCAGCAGCCCCAGGCAGAACGACAGGAGCAATCAGCCCCAGCATTTT. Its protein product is CASSPRQNDRSNQPQHF.

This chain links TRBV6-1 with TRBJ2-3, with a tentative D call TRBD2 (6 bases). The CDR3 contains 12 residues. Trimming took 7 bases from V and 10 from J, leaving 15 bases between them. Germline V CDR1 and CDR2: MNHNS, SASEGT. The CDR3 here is CASIAWGDAQYF. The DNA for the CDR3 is TGTGCCAGCATCGCTTGGGGGGATGCGCAGTATTTT.